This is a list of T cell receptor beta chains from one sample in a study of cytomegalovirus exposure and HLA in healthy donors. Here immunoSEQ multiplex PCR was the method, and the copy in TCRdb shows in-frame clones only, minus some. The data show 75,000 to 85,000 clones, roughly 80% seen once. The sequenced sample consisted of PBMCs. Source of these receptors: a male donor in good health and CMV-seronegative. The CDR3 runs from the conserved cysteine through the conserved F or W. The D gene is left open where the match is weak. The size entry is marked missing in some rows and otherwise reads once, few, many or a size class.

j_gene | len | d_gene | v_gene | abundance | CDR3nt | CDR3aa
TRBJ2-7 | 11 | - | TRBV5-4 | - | TGTGCCAGCAGCTTGTATAACGAGCAGTACTTC | CASSLYNEQYF
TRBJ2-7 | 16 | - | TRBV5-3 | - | TGTGCCAGAAGCTTGGCGGGCCAGGGTACCTCCCACGAGCAGTACTTC | CARSLAGQGTSHEQYF
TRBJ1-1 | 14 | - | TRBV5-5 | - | TGTGCCAGCAGCGTACAGCGGACAGAAATTGAAGCTTTCTTT | CASSVQRTEIEAFF
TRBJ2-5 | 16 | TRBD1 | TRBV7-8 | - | TGTGCCAGCAGCTTAGCCCGATGGGACAGCCAAGAGACCCAGTACTTC | CASSLARWDSQETQYF
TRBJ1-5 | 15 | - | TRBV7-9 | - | TGTTCCAGCAGCTTTGGGGGAGGTAGCAATCAGCCCCAGCATTTT | CSSSFGGGSNQPQHF
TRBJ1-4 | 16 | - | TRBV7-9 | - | TGTGCCAGCAGCCTAGATTGGAGGACTACTAATGAAAAACTGTTTTTT | CASSLDWRTTNEKLFF
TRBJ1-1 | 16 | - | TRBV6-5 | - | TGTGCCAGCAGTTACGAAGCGAGGCTCATGAACACTGAAGCTTTCTTT | CASSYEARLMNTEAFF
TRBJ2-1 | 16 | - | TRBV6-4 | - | TGTGCCAGCAGCTCCTCTTACGGGAACGGATACAATGAGCAGTTCTTC | CASSSSYGNGYNEQFF
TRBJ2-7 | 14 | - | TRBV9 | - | TGTGCCAGCAGCGTAGACTTGCGATCCTACGAGCAGTACTTC | CASSVDLRSYEQYF
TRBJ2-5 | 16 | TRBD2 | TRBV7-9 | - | TGTGCCAGCAGCCAATCCAACGGGGGGGCAAGAGAGACCCAGTACTTC | CASSQSNGGARETQYF
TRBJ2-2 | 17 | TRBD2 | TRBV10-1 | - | TGCGCCAGCAGTGACTCAGGACTAGCGGGAGCGTCCGGGGAGCTGTTTTTT | CASSDSGLAGASGELFF
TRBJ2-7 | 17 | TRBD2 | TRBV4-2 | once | TGTGCCAGCAGCCAAGATGTGGGGCGGGGGGGGTCCTACGAGCAGTACTTC | CASSQDVGRGGSYEQYF
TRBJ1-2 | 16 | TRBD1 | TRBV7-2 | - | TGTGCCAGCAGCTCCAGACAGGGTGAGGGTAGCTATGGCTACACCTTC | CASSSRQGEGSYGYTF
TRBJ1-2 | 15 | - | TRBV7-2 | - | TGTGCCAGCAGTCCAAGGCGGAGGGATTTCTATGGCTACACCTTC | CASSPRRRDFYGYTF
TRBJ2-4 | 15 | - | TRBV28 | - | TGTGCCAGCAGTTTTGGGGGACTAGCCAAAAACATTCAGTACTTC | CASSFGGLAKNIQYF
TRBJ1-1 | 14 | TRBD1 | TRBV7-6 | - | TGTGCCAGCAGCTTCGGACAGGGGGTCTCTGAAGCTTTCTTT | CASSFGQGVSEAFF
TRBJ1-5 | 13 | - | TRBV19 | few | TGTGCCAGTAGTGCGCGGCAGGGGTCGGCCCAGCATTTT | CASSARQGSAQHF
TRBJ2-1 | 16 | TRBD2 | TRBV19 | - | TGTGCCAGTAGTATAGGGGAAGCGGGAGGGCCCGGTGAGCAGTTCTTC | CASSIGEAGGPGEQFF
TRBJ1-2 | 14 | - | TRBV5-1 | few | TGCGCCAGCAGCCCAGGGGATCCTAACTATGGCTACACCTTC | CASSPGDPNYGYTF
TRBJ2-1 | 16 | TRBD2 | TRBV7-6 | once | TGTGCCAGCAGCTTATTTGGGACTAGCGCGTACAATGAGCAGTTCTTC | CASSLFGTSAYNEQFF
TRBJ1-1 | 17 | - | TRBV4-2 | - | TGTGCCAGCAGCCAAGAGATCCCCTCGGGGGGCGTCGCTGAAGCTTTCTTT | CASSQEIPSGGVAEAFF
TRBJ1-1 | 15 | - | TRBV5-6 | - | TGTGCCAGCAGCCTGCTAACGACAGGGAACACTGAAGCTTTCTTT | CASSLLTTGNTEAFF
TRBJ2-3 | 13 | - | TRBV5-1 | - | TGCGCCAGCACCCGACAATACACAGATACGCAGTATTTT | CASTRQYTDTQYF
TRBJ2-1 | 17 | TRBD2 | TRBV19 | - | TGTGCCAGTAGTCCCATGTACGGGGGACTAGCGGGAAATGAGCAGTTCTTC | CASSPMYGGLAGNEQFF
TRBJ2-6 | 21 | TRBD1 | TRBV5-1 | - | TGCGCCAGCAGCTTGTATCCGACAGGGGGGCCACCCCTCTCTGGGGCCAACGTCCTGACTTTC | CASSLYPTGGPPLSGANVLTF
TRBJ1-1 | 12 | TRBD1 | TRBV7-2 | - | TGTGCCAGCAGCCCAGGGACAGGGGGAGCTTTCTTT | CASSPGTGGAFF
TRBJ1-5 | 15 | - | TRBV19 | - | TGTGCCAGTAGTATCCCCGGACAGCTCAATCAGCCCCAGCATTTT | CASSIPGQLNQPQHF
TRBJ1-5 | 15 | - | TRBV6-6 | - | TGTGCCAGCAATTTGGCGGGGGACGGCAATCAGCCCCAGCATTTT | CASNLAGDGNQPQHF
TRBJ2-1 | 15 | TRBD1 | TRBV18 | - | TGTGCCAGCTCACCTAAGGACAGGGTTAACAATGAGCAGTTCTTC | CASSPKDRVNNEQFF
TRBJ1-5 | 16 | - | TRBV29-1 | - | TGCAGCGTTGTAGAGGGGGGGGGTCGGAGCAATCAGCCCCAGCATTTT | CSVVEGGGRSNQPQHF
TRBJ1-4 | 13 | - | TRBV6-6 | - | TGTGCCAGCAGTTACGGGACTTCAAATATACTGTTTTTT | CASSYGTSNILFF
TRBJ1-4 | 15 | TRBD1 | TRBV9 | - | TGTGCCAGCAGCCCGGGACAGGGAGGGGGTGAAAAACTGTTTTTT | CASSPGQGGGEKLFF
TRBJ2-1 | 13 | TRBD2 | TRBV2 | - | TGTGCCAGCAGTACGGGGGGGCCTAATGAGCAGTTCTTC | CASSTGGPNEQFF
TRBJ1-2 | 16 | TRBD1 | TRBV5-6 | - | TGTGCCAGCAGCTACGAACAACCGGACAGGGGAAATGGCTACCCCTTC | CASSYEQPDRGNGYPF
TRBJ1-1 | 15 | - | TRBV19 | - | TGTGCCAGTAGCTTCGGGGGGGCCACGAACACTGAAGCTTTCTTT | CASSFGGATNTEAFF
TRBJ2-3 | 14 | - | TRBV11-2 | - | TGTGCCAGCAGCTTCCCAGGCTCCACAGATACGCAGTATTTT | CASSFPGSTDTQYF